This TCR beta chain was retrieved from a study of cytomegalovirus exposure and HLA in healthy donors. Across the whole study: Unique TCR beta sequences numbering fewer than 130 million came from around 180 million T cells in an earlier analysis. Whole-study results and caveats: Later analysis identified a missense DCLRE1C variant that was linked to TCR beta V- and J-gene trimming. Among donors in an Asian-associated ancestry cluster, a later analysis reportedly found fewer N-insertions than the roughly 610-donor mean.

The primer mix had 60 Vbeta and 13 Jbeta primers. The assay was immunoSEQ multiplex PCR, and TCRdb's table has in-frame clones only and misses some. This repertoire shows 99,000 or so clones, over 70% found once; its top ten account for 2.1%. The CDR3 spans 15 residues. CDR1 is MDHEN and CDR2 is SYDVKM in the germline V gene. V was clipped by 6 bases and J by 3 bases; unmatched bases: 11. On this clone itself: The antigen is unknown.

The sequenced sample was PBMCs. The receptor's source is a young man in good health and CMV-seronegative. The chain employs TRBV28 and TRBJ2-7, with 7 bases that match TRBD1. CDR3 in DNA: TGTGCCAGCAGCCCCTGGACGGGACAGAACTACGAGCAGTACTTC. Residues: CASSPWTGQNYEQYF.